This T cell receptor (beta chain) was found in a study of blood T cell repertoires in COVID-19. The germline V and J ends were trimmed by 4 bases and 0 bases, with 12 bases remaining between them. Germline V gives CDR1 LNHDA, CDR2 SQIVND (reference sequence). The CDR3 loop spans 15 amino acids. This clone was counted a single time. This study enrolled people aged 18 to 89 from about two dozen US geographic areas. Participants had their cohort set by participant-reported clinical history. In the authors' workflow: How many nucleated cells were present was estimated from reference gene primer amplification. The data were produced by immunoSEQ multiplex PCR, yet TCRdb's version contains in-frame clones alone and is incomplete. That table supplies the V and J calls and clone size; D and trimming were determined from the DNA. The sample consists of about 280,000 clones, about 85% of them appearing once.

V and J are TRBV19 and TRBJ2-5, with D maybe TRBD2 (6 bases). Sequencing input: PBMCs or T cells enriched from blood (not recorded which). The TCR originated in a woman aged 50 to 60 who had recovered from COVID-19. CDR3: CASSKGLQNQETQYF. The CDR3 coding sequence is TGTGCCAGTAGTAAGGGACTTCAAAACCAAGAGACCCAGTACTTC. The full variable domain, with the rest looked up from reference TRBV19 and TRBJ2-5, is DGGITQSPKYLFRKEGQNVTLSCEQNLNHDAMYWYRQDPGQGLRLIYYSQIVNDFQKGDIAEGYSVSREKKESFPLTVTSAQKNPTAFYLCASSKGLQNQETQYFGPGTRLLVL.